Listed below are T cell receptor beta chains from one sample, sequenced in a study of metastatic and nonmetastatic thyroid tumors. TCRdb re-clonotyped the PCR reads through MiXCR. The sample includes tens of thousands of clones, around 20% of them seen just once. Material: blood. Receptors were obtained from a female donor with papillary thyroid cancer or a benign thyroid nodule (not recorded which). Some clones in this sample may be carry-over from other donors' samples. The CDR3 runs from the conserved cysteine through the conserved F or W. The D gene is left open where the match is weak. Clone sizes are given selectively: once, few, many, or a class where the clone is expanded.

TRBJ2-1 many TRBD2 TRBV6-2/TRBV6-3 CASSFSGLAGVSWGLYEQFF TGTGCCAGCAGTTTCTCCGGACTAGCGGGAGTCTCTTGGGGTTTGTATGAGCAGTTCTTC
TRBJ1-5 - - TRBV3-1 CASGKTGNQPQHF TGTGCCAGCGGCAAAACAGGGAATCAGCCCCAGCATTTT
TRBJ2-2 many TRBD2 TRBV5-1 CASSLILAGDTGELFF TGCGCCAGCAGCTTGATACTAGCGGGAGACACCGGGGAGCTGTTTTTT
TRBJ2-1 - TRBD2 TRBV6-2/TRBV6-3 CAISYSPSGSINEQFF TGTGCCATCAGTTACTCGCCTAGCGGGAGTATTAATGAGCAGTTCTTC
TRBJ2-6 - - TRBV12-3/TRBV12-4 CAIRRTISTGANVLTF TGTGCCATCAGACGGACTATCTCTACTGGGGCCAACGTCCTGACTTTC
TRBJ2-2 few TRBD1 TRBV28 CAISPDRGSGELFF TGTGCCATCAGTCCGGACAGGGGGTCCGGGGAGCTGTTTTTT
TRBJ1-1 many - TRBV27 CASSLSPAGSVTEAFF TGTGCCAGCAGTCTCTCCCCCGCCGGGAGCGTCACTGAAGCTTTCTTT
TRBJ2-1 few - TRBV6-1 CASSSPGRAVNEQFF TGTGCCAGCAGTTCCCCCGGACGGGCTGTGAATGAGCAGTTCTTC
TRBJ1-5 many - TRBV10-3 CAIKDTLMGPQHF TGTGCCATCAAAGACACTTTAATGGGGCCCCAGCATTTT
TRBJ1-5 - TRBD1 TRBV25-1 CASRITPGQGGRYSNQPQHF TGTGCCAGCAGAATCACCCCGGGACAGGGGGGACGGTATAGCAATCAGCCCCAGCATTTT
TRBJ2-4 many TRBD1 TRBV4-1 CASSQVGQGKNIQYF TGCGCCAGCAGCCAGGTGGGACAGGGCAAAAACATTCAGTACTTC
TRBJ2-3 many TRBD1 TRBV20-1 CSARSPTGEITDTQYF TGCAGTGCTAGATCGCCGACAGGGGAGATCACAGATACGCAGTATTTT
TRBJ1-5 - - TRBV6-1 CASTQPKGAVFNQPQHF TGTGCCAGCACTCAGCCCAAAGGGGCCGTATTCAATCAGCCCCAGCATTTT
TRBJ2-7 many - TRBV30 CAWRKTGGSFYEQYF TGTGCCTGGAGAAAGACGGGGGGCAGTTTCTACGAGCAGTACTTC
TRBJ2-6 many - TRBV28 CAIRSSGANVLTF TGTGCCATACGGTCCTCTGGGGCCAACGTCCTGACTTTC
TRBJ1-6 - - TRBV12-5 CASGDPVGTGSPLHF TGTGCTAGTGGGGATCCCGTGGGGACGGGTTCACCCCTCCACTTT